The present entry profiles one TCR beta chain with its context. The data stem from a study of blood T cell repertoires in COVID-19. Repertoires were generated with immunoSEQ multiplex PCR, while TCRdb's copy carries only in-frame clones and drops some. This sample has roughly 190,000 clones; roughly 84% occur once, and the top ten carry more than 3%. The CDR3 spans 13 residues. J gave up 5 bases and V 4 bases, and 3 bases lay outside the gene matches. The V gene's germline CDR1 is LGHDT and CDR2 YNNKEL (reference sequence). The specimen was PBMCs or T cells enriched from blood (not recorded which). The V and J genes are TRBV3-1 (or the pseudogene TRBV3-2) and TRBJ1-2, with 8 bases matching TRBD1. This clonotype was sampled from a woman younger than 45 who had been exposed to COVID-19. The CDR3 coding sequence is TGTGCCAGCAGCCGGGGACAGGTTTATGGCTACACCTTC. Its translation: CASSRGQVYGYTF.